The 17 T cell receptor beta chains below were found in one sample sequenced in a study of PD-L1 blockade in urothelial cancer. Sample time point: pretreatment peripheral blood. Assay: immunoSEQ multiplex PCR; the TCRdb copy retains only in-frame clones and omits some. The table has roughly 30,000 clones, over 75% seen once; the top ten hold less than 20%. The sample was PBMCs, taken around atezolizumab (anti-PD-L1) treatment. These receptors all come from a man aged 55 to 70 with urothelial cancer.

V usage is TRBV5-1 and J usage is TRBJ1-5, with D uncertain. This CDR3 has 14 amino acids. Germline assignment: CDR1 SGHRS and CDR2 YFSETQ. Trimming cost V 0 bases and J 1 base, with 5 bases left between them. CDR3 sequence (DNA): TGCGCCAGCAGCTTGGACTGGAGCAATCAGCCCCAGCATTTT. It yields the protein CASSLDWSNQPQHF.

The CDR3 loop is CSVEGGASPAYEQYF. The CDR3 DNA follows: TGCAGCGTTGAAGGCGGGGCCAGTCCAGCCTACGAGCAGTACTTC. The genes are TRBV29-1 and TRBJ2-7, with D perhaps TRBD2 (6 bases). V was clipped by 1 base and J by 2 bases, with 15 bases between them. Germline CDR1 SQVTM, CDR2 ANQGSEA. The CDR3 extends over 15 amino acids.

This clone has a single count. The rearrangement uses TRBV27 and TRBJ2-7, with D possibly matching TRBD1 (6 bases). The V gene's germline CDR1 is MNHEY and CDR2 SMNVEV (reference sequence). Trimming shortened V by 3 bases and J by 2 bases, and 14 bases separated the two germline ends. This CDR3 has 15 residues. CDR3 region: CASSFKGQIAYEQYF. The CDR3 DNA is TGTGCCAGCAGTTTTAAAGGACAGATAGCCTACGAGCAGTACTTC.

This clone was picked up one time. The chain recombines TRBV11-2 with TRBJ2-1, with 8 nucleotides matching TRBD2. Germline V gives CDR1 SGHAT, CDR2 FQNNGV. V dropped 5 bases and J dropped 1; count of bases not matched to a gene: 4. The CDR3 runs to 15 residues. This CDR3 reads CASSPRGGSYNEQFF. The CDR3 DNA reads as TGTGCCAGCAGCCCCCGGGGGGGATCCTACAATGAGCAGTTCTTC. Full variable domain (rest looked up from reference TRBV11-2 and TRBJ2-1): EAGVAQSPRYKIIEKRQSVAFWCNPISGHATLYWYQQILGQGPKLLIQFQNNGVVDDSQLPKDRFSAERLKGVDSTLKIQPAKLEDSAVYLCASSPRGGSYNEQFFGPGTRLTVL.

This clone came up a few times. The chain links TRBV5-1 to TRBJ2-1; D call uncertain. Germline CDR1 is SGHRS and CDR2 is YFSETQ. There are 14 residues in the CDR3. Trimming shortened V by 4 bases and J by 7 bases, and 15 bases separated the two germline ends. Here the CDR3 reads CASSPEAATNEQFF. CDR3 coding DNA: TGCGCCAGCAGCCCCGAGGCGGCCACAAATGAGCAGTTCTTC.

The V gene is TRBV27, the J gene TRBJ2-3; maybe TRBD2 (5 bases). From germline, CDR1 is MNHEY and CDR2 SMNVEV (reference sequence). Trimming pared 4 bases from V and 2 bases from J, leaving 19 bases between. CDR3 size: 17 residues. CDR3 region: CASSSQISGLLTDTQYF. The CDR3 DNA is TGTGCCAGCAGTTCCCAGATAAGCGGACTCCTCACAGATACGCAGTATTTT.

The chain has TRBV6-5 and TRBJ2-7; 7 positions agree with TRBD1. V was pared by 2 bases and J by 5 bases, with 3 bases of the junction left unmatched. Per germline, CDR1 MNHEY and CDR2 SVGAGI. This CDR3 has 13 residues. The CDR3, as DNA: TGTGCCAGCAGTTACAACAGGGGAGACGAGCAGTACTTC. This sequence encodes CASSYNRGDEQYF.

The chain recombines TRBV10-1 with TRBJ2-1, with 10 bases aligning to TRBD2. The CDR3 is 18 amino acids. V lost 1 base, J lost 3 bases, and 9 bases stayed unmatched. Per germline, CDR1 WNHNN and CDR2 SYGVQD (reference sequence). The CDR3 sequence is CASSEYYLAGEHYNEQFF. The CDR3 nucleotides read TGCGCCAGCAGTGAGTACTATCTAGCGGGAGAACACTACAATGAGCAGTTCTTC.

As to this clone: It is unclear where the CDR3 begins or ends on the DNA, so no DNA is shown, and the CDR3 is as TCRdb lists it. This chain uses TRBV7-2 with TRBJ2-5; the table names TRBD1, a call not compared with the DNA. The CDR3 contains 16 residues when both ends are counted. Germline lookup yields CDR1 SGHTA and CDR2 FQGNSA. This CDR3 is CASSLDSGQGAGTQYF.

DNA for the CDR3: TGCGCCAGCAGCCAAGCCGACAGGGATCACTATGGCTACACCTTC. This gives the protein CASSQADRDHYGYTF. The chain has TRBV4-1 and TRBJ1-2, with 7 positions matching TRBD1. Germline loops: CDR1 MGHRA, CDR2 YSYEKL. This CDR3 contains 15 residues. With V trimmed by 1 base and J by 3 bases, 5 bases remained unmatched.

J is TRBJ2-5 and V is TRBV9; the match to TRBD2 covers 9 bases. The ends lost 0 bases at V and 3 bases at J; junction bases unmatched: 3. CDR3 size: 15 residues. Germline CDR1 and CDR2: SGDLS and YYNGEE. The CDR3 here is CASSVGPSGKETQYF. The DNA of the CDR3 is TGTGCCAGCAGCGTAGGCCCTAGCGGGAAAGAGACCCAGTACTTC. The full variable domain, its missing parts supplied by reference TRBV9 and TRBJ2-5, is DSGVTQTPKHLITATGQRVTLRCSPRSGDLSVYWYQQSLDQGLQFLIQYYNGEERAKGNILERFSAQQFPDLHSELNLSSLELGDSALYFCASSVGPSGKETQYFGPGTRLLVL.

The rearrangement uses TRBV4-3 and TRBJ2-1; D is ambiguous. Between the trimmed V and J ends, which lost 0 bases and 3 bases, there was a span of 6 bases. Germline values: CDR1 LGHNA, CDR2 YSLEER. The CDR3 is 14 amino acids. CDR3 in amino acids: CASSQESSYNEQFF. CDR3 bases: TGCGCCAGCAGCCAAGAGTCCAGCTACAATGAGCAGTTCTTC.

The rearrangement joins TRBV10-3 to TRBJ2-1, with 13 bases lining up with TRBD2. V shed 2 bases and J 2 bases; nucleotides not matched to a gene: 9. This CDR3 has 19 amino acids. The germline V gene encodes CDR1 ENHRY and CDR2 SYGVKD. CDR3 DNA sequence: TGTGCCATCAGTGAGCGGGGACTAGCGGGAAGCGCGGCCTACAATGAGCAGTTCTTC. Translating gives CAISERGLAGSAAYNEQFF.

This clone was detected only once. The chain is built from TRBV11-2 and TRBJ2-7; TRBD2 agrees at 15 bases. Losses at the gene ends were 5 bases for V and 3 bases for J; bases not matched to a gene: 5. The CDR3 is made up of 16 amino acids. Germline V lookup: CDR1 SGHAT, CDR2 FQNNGV. CDR3 in amino acids: CASSPGTSGRIYEQYF. CDR3 nucleotides: TGTGCCAGCAGCCCCGGGACTAGCGGGAGGATCTACGAGCAGTACTTC.

The gene calls are TRBV27 and TRBJ1-6; a weak D match, TRBD1 (5 bases). Germline CDR1 and CDR2: MNHEY and SMNVEV (reference sequence). The V end lost 0 bases, the J end lost 7 bases, and 13 bases lay between the germline ends. This CDR3 region has 16 residues. In DNA, the CDR3 is TGTGCCAGCAGTTTATCGTCTAGGACACCAAATTCACCCCTCCACTTT. It specifies CASSLSSRTPNSPLHF.

The rearrangement uses TRBV7-9 and TRBJ1-1; 8 nucleotides align to TRBD1. The CDR3 loop spans 16 amino acids. Trimming cost V 4 bases and J 3 bases; bases outside gene matches: 10. The germline CDR1 and CDR2 sequences are SEHNR and FQNEAQ (reference sequence). CDR3 sequence (DNA): TGTGCCAGCAGCTCCCCCCCCGGGACAGGCGACACTGAAGCTTTCTTT. Translation: CASSSPPGTGDTEAFF.

V gene TRBV27 combines with J gene TRBJ2-7; tentatively, D is TRBD1 (6 bases). CDR3 length: 14 residues. Germline CDR1 MNHEY, CDR2 SMNVEV (reference sequence). V lost 4 bases to trimming and J lost 9 bases, with 19 bases between them. CDR3 coding DNA: TGTGCCAGCAGTTATGGTTCCCCTGACAGGCCGCAGTACTTC. Residues: CASSYGSPDRPQYF.